One TCR beta chain is described in this entry. The target antigen is unknown. The data were obtained in a study of Ad26.COV2.S vaccination and SARS-CoV-2 variants. General study results and limits: Non-spike TCR breadth did not differ much between vaccine and placebo recipients.

Stated treatment: 15 to 20 received Ad26.COV2.S at low or high dose, single or two shots; 5 received placebo; per-sample allocation not given. Samples analyzed were those drawn on day 63 after the first vaccine or placebo injection. Germline V lookup: CDR1 SGHNT, CDR2 YYREEE (reference sequence). Trimming at V came to 0 bases and at J to 9 bases, leaving 7 bases not matched to a gene. The CDR3 totals 17 residues. Clones were read by immunoSEQ multiplex PCR, and TCRdb kept only the in-frame ones, dropping some. Of hundreds of thousands of clones in the sample, about 89% are singletons; the top ten hold about 1.5%.

The sequenced sample was peripheral blood, obtained in a trial of Ad26.COV2.S vaccine versus placebo. This receptor was taken from a person between 18 and 65 years old who received the Ad26.COV2.S COVID-19 vaccine or a placebo. The chain couples TRBV5-4 to TRBJ2-1, with TRBD2 identical over 15 bases. The CDR3 here is CASSLEVGLAGGTEQFF. The CDR3 DNA follows: TGTGCCAGCAGCTTGGAAGTCGGACTAGCGGGGGGGACTGAGCAGTTCTTC.